Shown below are 20 T cell receptor beta chains from a single sample sequenced in a study of blood T cell repertoires in COVID-19. Sequencing used immunoSEQ multiplex PCR; TCRdb keeps in-frame clones, though not all of them. Of 100,000 to 120,000 clones listed, more than 70% were seen once; the top ten hold approximately 3.4%. Source material: peripheral blood. The receptors shown here come from a woman aged 45-60 years with acute or convalescent COVID-19.

J is TRBJ2-3 and V is TRBV30; 10 bases fit TRBD2. J lost 3 bases, V lost 1 base, and 7 bases had no gene match. This CDR3 comprises 16 residues. Germline values: CDR1 GTSNPN, CDR2 SVGIG (reference sequence). The CDR3 DNA sequence: TGTGCCTGGAGTGGCGATGCTAGCGGGAGAACAGATACGCAGTATTTT. Protein sequence: CAWSGDASGRTDTQYF.

V usage is TRBV19 and J usage is TRBJ1-5; TRBD1 aligns across 9 bases. CDR3 size: 13 residues. Germline V CDR1 and CDR2: LNHDA, SQIVND (reference sequence). The V segment lost 6 bases and the J segment 4 bases; nucleotides outside the gene matches: 1. CDR3 residues: CASRGTGNQPQHF. DNA for the CDR3: TGTGCCAGTAGAGGGACAGGGAATCAGCCCCAGCATTTT.

V is TRBV9 and J is TRBJ1-2, with no clear D. This CDR3 has 14 amino acids. The V gene lost 4 bases and the J gene lost 3 bases, with 13 bases spanning the gap. Germline CDR1 is SGDLS and CDR2 is YYNGEE. The CDR3 sequence is CASSQADPDYGYTF. For the CDR3, the DNA is TGTGCCAGCAGCCAAGCGGACCCGGACTATGGCTACACCTTC.

The chain has TRBV4-2 and TRBJ2-7; tentative D call: TRBD2 (5 bases). From germline, CDR1 is LGHNA and CDR2 YNFKEQ. There are 13 residues in the CDR3. Trimming took 0 bases from V and 5 from J, leaving 8 bases between them. Here the CDR3 DNA reads TGTGCCAGCAGCCAAGATCGAGGGAACGAGCAGTACTTC. Its protein product is CASSQDRGNEQYF.

This clone was observed once. This chain links TRBV15 with TRBJ1-5, with D perhaps matching TRBD1 (6 bases). The CDR3 is made up of 16 amino acids. Germline lookup yields CDR1 LNHNV and CDR2 YYDKDF (reference sequence). V was trimmed by 5 bases and J by 2 bases, leaving 16 bases between them. As DNA, the CDR3 is TGTGCCACCAGCTCCTCCGGGACACGGGGCAATCAGCCCCAGCATTTT. This gives the protein CATSSSGTRGNQPQHF.

The V gene is TRBV27, the J gene TRBJ1-4; D not certain. With 5 bases removed from V and 4 bases from J, the gap between germline ends came to 14 bases. Germline V gives CDR1 MNHEY, CDR2 SMNVEV (reference sequence). The CDR3 is made up of 15 amino acids. The DNA of the CDR3 is TGTGCCAGCAGTCCGTGGACGGCGGGTAATGAAAAACTGTTTTTT. Its translation: CASSPWTAGNEKLFF.

The chain couples TRBV7-2 to TRBJ2-7; D call uncertain. Germline-derived CDR1 and CDR2 are SGHTA and FQGNSA. This CDR3 region has 13 residues. V dropped 3 bases and J dropped 6 bases, with 12 bases sitting between them. CDR3 DNA sequence: TGTGCCAGCAGCTTTGATCGCGGCCGCGAGCAGTACTTC. As protein: CASSFDRGREQYF.

The chain couples TRBV25-1 to TRBJ2-7, with TRBD2 matching 7 bases. Germline lookup yields CDR1 MGHDK and CDR2 SYGVNS. The CDR3 is 15 residues long. After removal of 4 bases from V and 1 base from J, the junction contained 7 bases not matched to a gene. CDR3 in amino acids: CASSALGAGSYEQYF. CDR3 DNA sequence: TGTGCCAGCAGTGCGTTAGGAGCGGGGTCCTACGAGCAGTACTTC.

The chain combines TRBV7-8 with TRBJ1-1; 7 nucleotides align to TRBD1. Per the germline V gene, CDR1 is SGHVS and CDR2 is FQNEAQ. This CDR3 spans 14 amino acids. Trimming took 5 bases from V and 0 from J; bases not matched to a gene: 3. CDR3 amino acids: CASSNQGVNTEAFF. The DNA for the CDR3 is TGTGCCAGCAGCAACCAGGGGGTGAACACTGAAGCTTTCTTT.

J is TRBJ2-1 and V is TRBV10-1; 8 bases fit TRBD2. The J segment lost 14 bases and the V segment lost 0 bases, leaving 15 bases of the junction unmatched. The CDR3 extends over 16 amino acids. CDR1 is WNHNN, CDR2 SYGVQD, per germline (reference sequence). CDR3 coding DNA: TGCGCCAGCAGTGAGTCGACGCTAGCGGGCTGCCCGTCTAAGTTCTTC. Encoded protein: CASSESTLAGCPSKFF.

The sample holds one count of this clone. This sequence joins TRBV18 and TRBJ2-7, with 10 bases identical to TRBD2. Germline lookup yields CDR1 KGHSH and CDR2 LQKENI. The CDR3 has 15 residues. The V and J ends lost 2 bases and 2 bases, in that order; junction bases with no gene match: 3. In DNA, the CDR3 is TGTGCCAGCTCACCAGGTAGCGGGAGGACCTACGAGCAGTACTTC. Translation: CASSPGSGRTYEQYF.

This sequence joins TRBV5-4 and TRBJ1-2, with a weak D call TRBD1 (6 bases). The CDR3 covers 15 residues. The germline V and J ends were trimmed by 4 bases and 0 bases, with 13 bases remaining between them. Germline CDR1 SGHNT, CDR2 YYREEE (reference sequence). The CDR3 protein is CASSMTGTSNYGYTF. CDR3 coding DNA: TGTGCCAGCAGCATGACAGGAACCTCTAACTATGGCTACACCTTC.

Only a few counts were recorded for this clone. The J gene is TRBJ1-1, the V gene TRBV7-2; D is unresolved. The germline V gene encodes CDR1 SGHTA and CDR2 FQGNSA. V lost 1 base and J 5 bases, leaving 11 bases between the germline ends. This CDR3 comprises 14 residues. This CDR3 is CASSLVWGGTEAFF. CDR3 sequence (DNA): TGTGCCAGCAGCTTAGTTTGGGGAGGGACTGAAGCTTTCTTT.

The rearrangement joins TRBV11-2 to TRBJ2-7; TRBD2 might be the D (5 bases). CDR1 and CDR2 from the germline V gene are SGHAT and FQNNGV. The CDR3 extends over 13 amino acids. The V and J ends lost 1 base and 4 bases respectively, with 8 bases between them. The CDR3 bases are TGTGCCAGCAGCTTAGTTTCGGGATACGAGCAGTACTTC. Protein sequence: CASSLVSGYEQYF.

This clone was counted once. This chain uses TRBV7-7 with TRBJ2-1, with 10 bases fitting TRBD2. There are 17 residues in the CDR3. Trimming cost V 5 bases and J 3 bases; bases outside gene matches: 10. The germline CDR1 and CDR2 sequences are SSHAT and FNYEAQ (reference sequence). The CDR3: CASSEGTGTSVYNEQFF. In DNA form, the CDR3 reads TGTGCCAGCAGCGAAGGCACCGGGACTAGCGTCTACAATGAGCAGTTCTTC. Drawing the rest from reference TRBV7-7 and TRBJ2-1, the complete variable domain is GAGVSQSPRYKVTKRGQDVTLRCDPISSHATLYWYQQALGQGPEFLTYFNYEAQPDKSGLPSDRFSAERPEGSISTLTIQRTEQRDSAMYRCASSEGTGTSVYNEQFFGPGTRLTVL.

The J gene is TRBJ1-1, the V gene TRBV5-1, with TRBD1 matching 10 bases. After removal of 0 bases from V and 1 base from J, the junction contained 12 bases not matched to a gene. CDR1 and CDR2 (germline): SGHRS, YFSETQ. The CDR3 contains 19 residues. CDR3 sequence: CASSLGAGTGARKNTEAFF. In nucleotides, the CDR3 is TGCGCCAGCAGCTTGGGGGCGGGGACAGGGGCAAGGAAGAACACTGAAGCTTTCTTT.

With regard to this clone: Other DNA variants within this sample encode the same CDR3. The chain is built from TRBV7-2 and TRBJ2-1; 13 bases are shared with TRBD2. Germline CDR1 is SGHTA and CDR2 is FQGNSA. V gave up 5 bases and J gave up 7 bases; unmatched junction bases: 5. CDR3 size: 15 residues. CDR3 sequence reads: CASSLLAGGGNEQFF. The CDR3 DNA reads as TGTGCCAGCAGCCTACTAGCGGGAGGGGGTAATGAGCAGTTCTTC.

The J gene is TRBJ2-7, the V gene TRBV3-1 (or the pseudogene TRBV3-2), with 9 bases matching TRBD2. Unmatched junction bases numbered 4, after V lost 2 bases and J lost 2 bases. The CDR3 has 15 amino acids. CDR1 is LGHDT, CDR2 YNNKEL, per germline (reference sequence). As DNA, the CDR3 is TGTGCCAGCAGCCAACCTAGCGGGATAGCCTACGAGCAGTACTTC. This encodes CASSQPSGIAYEQYF.

The chain is built from TRBV6-2 or TRBV6-3 and TRBJ2-5, with 12 nucleotides matching TRBD2. Trimming took 6 bases from V and 4 from J; bases not matched to a gene: 9. CDR1 and CDR2 from the germline V gene are MNHEY and SVGEGT. The CDR3 is made up of 16 amino acids. The CDR3 here is CASSRTSGIRGETQYF. The DNA of the CDR3 is TGTGCCAGCAGCAGGACTAGCGGGATAAGGGGAGAGACCCAGTACTTC.

This clone was observed a handful of times. The J gene is TRBJ1-1, the V gene TRBV5-4; a weak D match, TRBD1 (5 bases). The germline CDR1 and CDR2 sequences are SGHNT and YYREEE (reference sequence). This CDR3 is 16 amino acids long. V was trimmed by 2 bases and J by 3 bases, leaving 17 bases between them. This CDR3 reads CASSFGGAGRDTEAFF. The CDR3 DNA follows: TGTGCCAGCAGCTTCGGAGGGGCCGGGAGGGACACTGAAGCTTTCTTT.